One sample yielded the 7 T cell receptor beta chains listed below, sequenced in a study of cytomegalovirus exposure and HLA in healthy donors. In the PCR, 60 Vbeta and 13 Jbeta primers were used. Repertoires were generated with immunoSEQ multiplex PCR, while TCRdb's copy carries only in-frame clones and drops some. The table records approximately 150,000 clones, 84% of them present only once. Sequenced material: PBMCs. These receptors were collected from a man between 18 and 35 years old in good health and CMV-seronegative.

The CDR3 loop reads CASSTWGGQNEKLFF. The CDR3 DNA is TGTGCCAGCAGCACCTGGGGGGGGCAGAATGAAAAACTGTTTTTT. The chain carries TRBV28 and TRBJ1-4; a possible D gene is TRBD1 (6 bases). The V and J ends lost 6 bases and 5 bases respectively, with 16 bases between them. The germline gives CDR1 MDHEN, CDR2 SYDVKM. The CDR3 is made up of 15 amino acids.

This clone was observed a few times. The chain recombines TRBV30 with TRBJ1-4, with D perhaps matching TRBD1 (5 bases). There are 14 residues in the CDR3. Trimming pared 0 bases from V and 7 bases from J, leaving 12 bases between. Per germline, CDR1 GTSNPN and CDR2 SVGIG (reference sequence). The CDR3 spells CAWSVGGVGEKLFF. In DNA form, the CDR3 reads TGTGCCTGGAGTGTGGGAGGGGTCGGTGAAAAACTGTTTTTT.

The rearrangement links TRBV7-9 to TRBJ2-7; weak D call: TRBD2 (5 bases). Germline-derived CDR1 and CDR2 are SEHNR and FQNEAQ (reference sequence). Trimming took 5 bases from V and 2 from J, leaving 13 bases between them. The CDR3 sequence is 14 residues long. CDR3 in DNA: TGTGCCAGCAGCGGGGAAGGAGGCACCTACGAGCAGTACTTC. Amino acids: CASSGEGGTYEQYF.

The chain combines TRBV7-8 with TRBJ1-5; maybe TRBD1 (6 bases). The V and J ends lost 4 bases and 3 bases respectively, with 16 bases between them. Germline CDR1 SGHVS, CDR2 FQNEAQ. CDR3 length equals 16 residues. Written as DNA, the CDR3 is TGTGCCAGCAGCTCGGCCTGGGGGCAGCTCAATCAGCCCCAGCATTTT. It yields the protein CASSSAWGQLNQPQHF.

V gene TRBV15 combines with J gene TRBJ2-5; TRBD2 aligns across 8 bases. V gave up 1 base and J gave up 5 bases; unmatched junction bases: 9. Germline V gene sequence: CDR1 LNHNV, CDR2 YYDKDF (reference sequence). The CDR3 totals 16 residues. As DNA, the CDR3 is TGTGCCACCAGCAGAGTTAGTAGCGGGGCGGCCGAGACCCAGTACTTC. It specifies CATSRVSSGAAETQYF. Full variable domain (rest looked up from reference TRBV15 and TRBJ2-5): DAMVIQNPRYQVTQFGKPVTLSCSQTLNHNVMYWYQQKSSQAPKLLFHYYDKDFNNEADTPDNFQSRRPNTSFCFLDIRSPGLGDTAMYLCATSRVSSGAAETQYFGPGTRLLVL.

This sequence joins TRBV6-5 and TRBJ1-1; TRBD1 is a possible D gene (5 bases). With 2 bases removed from V and 4 bases from J, the gap between germline ends came to 11 bases. This CDR3 comprises 14 residues. Germline V gene lookup returns CDR1 MNHEY and CDR2 SVGAGI. CDR3 in amino acids: CASSYNGGTTEAFF. DNA for the CDR3: TGTGCCAGCAGTTACAATGGGGGGACCACTGAAGCTTTCTTT.

The chain couples TRBV4-1 to TRBJ2-5; tentatively, D is TRBD1 (5 bases). CDR1 and CDR2 (germline): MGHRA, YSYEKL. The V end lost 3 bases, the J end lost 3 bases, and 11 bases lay between the germline ends. The CDR3 has 14 amino acids. CDR3 sequence reads: CASSQQQAKETQYF. CDR3 DNA: TGCGCCAGCAGCCAGCAACAGGCGAAAGAGACCCAGTACTTC.